These T cell receptor beta chains were read from a single sample in a study of blood T cell repertoires in COVID-19. Repertoires were generated with immunoSEQ multiplex PCR, while TCRdb's copy carries only in-frame clones and drops some. Counted here are around 75,000 clones, around nine tenths occurring once; the ten biggest clones make up around 1.5%. Sequenced material: peripheral blood. The receptors stem from a human donor in a cohort sampled during active COVID-19. The CDR3 runs from the conserved cysteine through the conserved F or W. The D gene is left open where the match is weak. Size tells how often a clone was seen (once, few, many) or the class of an expanded clone, and some rows leave it out.

clone_size	d_call	v_call	cdr3_aa
NA	NA	TRBV5-4	CASTGMTDTQYF
NA	NA	TRBV19	CASSRAPTEAFF
NA	TRBD1	TRBV5-8	CASSEGTGSYTEAFF
NA	TRBD2	TRBV25-1	CASSELGTSGIYNEQFF
few	TRBD2	TRBV18	CASSTGTSFGNEQFF
NA	TRBD1	TRBV5-1	CASSFGTDSSYNSPLHF
NA	TRBD2	TRBV7-3	CASSPRLATGLGTDTQYF
NA	NA	TRBV7-7	CASSRYQGLEDTQYF
few	NA	TRBV20-1	CSATEGGSSYNEQFF
NA	NA	TRBV6-5	CASSWRPLDTDTQYF
NA	TRBD1	TRBV10-3	CAIRDREHNEQFF
NA	TRBD2	TRBV6-5	CASRGSSGRLDTQYF
NA	TRBD2	TRBV9	CASSVAFTSGSKSTGELFF
NA	NA	TRBV28	CASNLPGKPQHF
NA	NA	TRBV7-2	CASSPGLVVGGETQYF
NA	NA	TRBV5-1	CASRGEDNQPQHF
once	TRBD2	TRBV29-1	CSVEGLAEQDTQYF
NA	TRBD1	TRBV30	CAWSEQGNQPQHF
NA	TRBD2	TRBV6-6	CASSRASGSQVGNEQFF
NA	TRBD1	TRBV5-3	CARSPPGQGAEGANVLTF
NA	NA	TRBV27	CASSREAVYEQYF
NA	TRBD2	TRBV9	CASSDSGNPGNEQFF
NA	TRBD1	TRBV15	CATSRSPGTGVAKNIQYF
NA	NA	TRBV3-1/TRBV3-2	CASSQDLGAPYNEQFF
NA	NA	TRBV7-2	CASSYRTGGGGNEQFF
NA	NA	TRBV29-1	CSATGLGNQPQHF
NA	NA	TRBV7-2	CASSFDPIGGETQYF
NA	TRBD1	TRBV5-4	CASSVDRTGGGYTF
NA	TRBD1	TRBV19	CASSAPGTASYEQYF
NA	NA	TRBV4-1	CASSQVLDMAGPSTDTQYF
NA	TRBD2	TRBV7-9	CASSFGTSGRASTDTQYF
NA	TRBD1	TRBV19	CASSVTGVAGYGYTF
once	NA	TRBV19	CASSIRVTAGNEQFF
NA	TRBD2	TRBV2	CASSVLAGATDTQYF
NA	NA	TRBV5-1	CASSLGGLSGAYQETQYF
few	NA	TRBV7-9	CASSPDSFEQYF
NA	TRBD2	TRBV4-1	CASSQGRLAGGEETQYF